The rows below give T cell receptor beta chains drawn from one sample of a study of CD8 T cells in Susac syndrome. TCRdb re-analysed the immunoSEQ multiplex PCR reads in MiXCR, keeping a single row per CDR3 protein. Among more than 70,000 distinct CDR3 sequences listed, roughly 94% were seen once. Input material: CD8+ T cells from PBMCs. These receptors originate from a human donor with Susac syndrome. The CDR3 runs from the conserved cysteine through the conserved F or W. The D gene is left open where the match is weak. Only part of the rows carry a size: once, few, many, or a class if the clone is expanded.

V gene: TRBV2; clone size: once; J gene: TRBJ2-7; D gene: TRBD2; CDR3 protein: CASSGGNSYEQYF; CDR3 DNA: TGTGCCAGTTCCGGGGGGAACTCCTACGAGCAGTACTTC
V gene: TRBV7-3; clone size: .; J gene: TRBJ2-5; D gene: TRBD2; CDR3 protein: CASSLSGGQETQYF; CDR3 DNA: TGTGCCAGCAGCTTAAGCGGGGGGCAAGAGACCCAGTACTTC
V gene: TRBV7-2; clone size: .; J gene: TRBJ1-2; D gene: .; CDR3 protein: CASSPRTTGYTF; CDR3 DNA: TGTGCCAGCAGCCCCCGGACAACTGGCTACACCTTC
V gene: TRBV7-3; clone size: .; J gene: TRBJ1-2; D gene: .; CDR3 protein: CASSLSPAVGYTF; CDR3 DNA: TGTGCCAGCAGCTTATCCCCGGCTGTTGGCTACACCTTC
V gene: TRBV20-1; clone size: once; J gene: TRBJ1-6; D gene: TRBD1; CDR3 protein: CSAREATGSSSPLHF; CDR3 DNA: TGCAGTGCTAGAGAGGCGACAGGGTCTAGTTCACCCCTCCACTTT
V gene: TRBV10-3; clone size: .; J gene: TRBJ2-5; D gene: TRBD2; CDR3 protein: CAISSPGLAGKTQYF; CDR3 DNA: TGTGCCATCAGTTCCCCGGGACTAGCGGGGAAGACCCAGTACTTC
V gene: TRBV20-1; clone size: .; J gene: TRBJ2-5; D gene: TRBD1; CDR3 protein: CSARGGQGAAETQYF; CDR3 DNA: TGCAGTGCTAGAGGGGGACAGGGGGCCGCCGAGACCCAGTACTTC
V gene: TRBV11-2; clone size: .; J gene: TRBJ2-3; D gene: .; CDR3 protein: CASSLRYTDTQYF; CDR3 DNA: TGTGCCAGCAGCCTGCGATACACAGATACGCAGTATTTT
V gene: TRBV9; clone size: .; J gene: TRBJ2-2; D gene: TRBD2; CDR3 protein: CASSVASGGASFFNTGELFF; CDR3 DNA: TGTGCCAGCAGCGTAGCGTCGGGGGGGGCCTCCTTCTTTAACACCGGGGAGCTGTTTTTT
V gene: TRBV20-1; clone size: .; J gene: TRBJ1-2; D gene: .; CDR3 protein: CSARDNDGGERGYTF; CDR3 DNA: TGCAGTGCTAGAGATAATGACGGGGGCGAGCGGGGCTACACCTTC
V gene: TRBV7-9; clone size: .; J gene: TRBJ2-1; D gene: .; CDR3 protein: CASSQGPGDEQFF; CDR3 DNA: TGTGCCAGCAGCCAGGGACCAGGGGATGAGCAGTTCTTC
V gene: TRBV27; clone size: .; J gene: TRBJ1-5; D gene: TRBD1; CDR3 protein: CASSFTGGLQPQHF; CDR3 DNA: TGTGCCAGCAGTTTTACAGGGGGCCTACAGCCCCAGCATTTT
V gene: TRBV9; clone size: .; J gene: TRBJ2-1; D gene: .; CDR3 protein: CASSVLGRDDEQFF; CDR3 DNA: TGTGCCAGCAGCGTTCTGGGCAGGGACGATGAGCAGTTCTTC
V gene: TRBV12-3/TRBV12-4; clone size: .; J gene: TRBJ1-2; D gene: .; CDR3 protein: CASTLLGQGNYGYTF; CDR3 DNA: TGTGCCAGCACTCTCCTTGGGCAGGGCAACTATGGCTACACCTTC
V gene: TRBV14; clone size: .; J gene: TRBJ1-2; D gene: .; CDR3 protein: CASSQVAREGGYTF; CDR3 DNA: TGTGCCAGCAGCCAAGTGGCCAGGGAAGGCGGCTACACCTTC
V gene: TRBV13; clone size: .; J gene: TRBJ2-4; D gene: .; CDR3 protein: CASSLGQGKNIQYF; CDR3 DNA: TGTGCCAGCAGCTTGGGGCAGGGCAAAAACATTCAGTACTTC
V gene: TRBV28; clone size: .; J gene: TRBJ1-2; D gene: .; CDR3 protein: CASSLSRENYGYTF; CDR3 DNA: TGTGCCAGCAGTTTATCCCGGGAGAACTATGGCTACACCTTC
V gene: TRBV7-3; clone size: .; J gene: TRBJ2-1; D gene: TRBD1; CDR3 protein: CASSFDRGNEQFF; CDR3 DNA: TGTGCCAGCAGCTTCGACAGGGGGAATGAGCAGTTCTTC
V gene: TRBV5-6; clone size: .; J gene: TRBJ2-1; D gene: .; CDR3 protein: CASSLEANNEQFF; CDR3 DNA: TGTGCCAGCAGCTTGGAGGCGAACAATGAGCAGTTCTTC
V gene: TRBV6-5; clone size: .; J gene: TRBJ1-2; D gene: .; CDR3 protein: CASSYPRDTSHEANYGYTF; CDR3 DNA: TGTGCCAGCAGTTACCCTCGGGACACGAGTCACGAAGCTAACTATGGCTACACCTTC
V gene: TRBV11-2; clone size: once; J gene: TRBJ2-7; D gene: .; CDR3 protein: CASSSSGNNREQYF; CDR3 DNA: TGTGCCAGCAGCTCGTCCGGGAATAACCGCGAGCAGTACTTC
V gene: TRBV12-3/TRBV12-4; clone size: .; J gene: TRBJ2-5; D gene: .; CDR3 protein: CASSFVLSREETQYF; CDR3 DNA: TGTGCCAGCAGTTTCGTATTGAGCCGAGAAGAGACCCAGTACTTC
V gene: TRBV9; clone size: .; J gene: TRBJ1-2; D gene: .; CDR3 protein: CASSAGIHGYTF; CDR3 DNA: TGTGCCAGCAGCGCAGGGATTCATGGCTACACCTTC
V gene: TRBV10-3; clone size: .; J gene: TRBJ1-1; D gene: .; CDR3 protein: CAISETNTEAFF; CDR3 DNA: TGTGCCATCAGTGAAACGAACACTGAAGCTTTCTTT
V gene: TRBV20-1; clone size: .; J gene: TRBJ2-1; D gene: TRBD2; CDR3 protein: CSARTSLTYNEQFF; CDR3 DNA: TGCAGTGCTAGGACTAGCCTAACCTACAATGAGCAGTTCTTC
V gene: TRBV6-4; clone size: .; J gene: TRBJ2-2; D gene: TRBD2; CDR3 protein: CASRLAGDTGELFF; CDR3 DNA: TGTGCCAGCAGACTAGCGGGGGACACCGGGGAGCTGTTTTTT
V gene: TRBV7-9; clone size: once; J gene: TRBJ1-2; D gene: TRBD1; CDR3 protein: CASSPPTGDYGYTF; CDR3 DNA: TGTGCCAGCAGCCCGCCGACAGGGGACTATGGCTACACCTTC
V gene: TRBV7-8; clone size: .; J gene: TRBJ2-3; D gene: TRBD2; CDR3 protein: CASSSPLTGGGDTQYF; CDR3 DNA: TGTGCCAGCAGCTCCCCGTTAACGGGGGGAGGAGATACGCAGTATTTT
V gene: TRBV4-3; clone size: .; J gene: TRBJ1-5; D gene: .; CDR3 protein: CASSQDFKGNQPQHF; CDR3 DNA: TGCGCCAGCAGCCAAGATTTTAAAGGGAATCAGCCCCAGCATTTT
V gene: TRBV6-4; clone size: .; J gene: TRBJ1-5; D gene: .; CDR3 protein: CASSRVGEGQPQHF; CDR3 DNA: TGTGCCAGCAGTCGAGTAGGGGAGGGTCAGCCCCAGCATTTT
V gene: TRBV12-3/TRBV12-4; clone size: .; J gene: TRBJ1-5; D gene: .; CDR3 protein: CASSFSAGGQPQHF; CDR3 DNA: TGTGCCAGCAGTTTTTCCGCCGGCGGCCAGCCCCAGCATTTT
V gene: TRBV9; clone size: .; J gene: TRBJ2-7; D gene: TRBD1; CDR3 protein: CASSPMDRARSEQYF; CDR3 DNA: TGTGCCAGCAGCCCGATGGACAGGGCACGGAGCGAGCAGTACTTC
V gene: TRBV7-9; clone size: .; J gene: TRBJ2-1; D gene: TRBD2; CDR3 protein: CASSSGLAFNEQFF; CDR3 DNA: TGTGCCAGCAGTTCGGGACTAGCATTCAATGAGCAGTTCTTC
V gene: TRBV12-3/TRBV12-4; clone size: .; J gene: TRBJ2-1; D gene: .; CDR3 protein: CASSLGAILGEQFF; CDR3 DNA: TGTGCCAGCAGTTTAGGCGCTATCCTGGGTGAGCAGTTCTTC
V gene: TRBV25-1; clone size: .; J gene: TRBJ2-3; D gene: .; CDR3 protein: CASSESTSRWDTQYF; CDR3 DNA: TGTGCCAGCAGTGAATCAACTAGCCGATGGGATACGCAGTATTTT
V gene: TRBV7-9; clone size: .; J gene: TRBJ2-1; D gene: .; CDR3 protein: CASRKGGNEQFF; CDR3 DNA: TGTGCCAGCAGGAAAGGGGGGAATGAGCAGTTCTTC
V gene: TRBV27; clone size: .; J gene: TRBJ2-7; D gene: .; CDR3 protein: CASSLSRGSYEQYF; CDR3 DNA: TGTGCCAGCAGTTTATCTCGGGGCTCCTACGAGCAGTACTTC
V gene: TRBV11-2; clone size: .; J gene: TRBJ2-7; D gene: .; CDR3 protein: CASSWDAPYEQYF; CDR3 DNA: TGTGCCAGCAGTTGGGACGCCCCCTACGAGCAGTACTTC
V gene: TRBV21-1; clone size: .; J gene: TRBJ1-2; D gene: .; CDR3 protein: CASPEDHTF; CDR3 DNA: TGTGCCAGCCCGGAGGACCACACCTTC